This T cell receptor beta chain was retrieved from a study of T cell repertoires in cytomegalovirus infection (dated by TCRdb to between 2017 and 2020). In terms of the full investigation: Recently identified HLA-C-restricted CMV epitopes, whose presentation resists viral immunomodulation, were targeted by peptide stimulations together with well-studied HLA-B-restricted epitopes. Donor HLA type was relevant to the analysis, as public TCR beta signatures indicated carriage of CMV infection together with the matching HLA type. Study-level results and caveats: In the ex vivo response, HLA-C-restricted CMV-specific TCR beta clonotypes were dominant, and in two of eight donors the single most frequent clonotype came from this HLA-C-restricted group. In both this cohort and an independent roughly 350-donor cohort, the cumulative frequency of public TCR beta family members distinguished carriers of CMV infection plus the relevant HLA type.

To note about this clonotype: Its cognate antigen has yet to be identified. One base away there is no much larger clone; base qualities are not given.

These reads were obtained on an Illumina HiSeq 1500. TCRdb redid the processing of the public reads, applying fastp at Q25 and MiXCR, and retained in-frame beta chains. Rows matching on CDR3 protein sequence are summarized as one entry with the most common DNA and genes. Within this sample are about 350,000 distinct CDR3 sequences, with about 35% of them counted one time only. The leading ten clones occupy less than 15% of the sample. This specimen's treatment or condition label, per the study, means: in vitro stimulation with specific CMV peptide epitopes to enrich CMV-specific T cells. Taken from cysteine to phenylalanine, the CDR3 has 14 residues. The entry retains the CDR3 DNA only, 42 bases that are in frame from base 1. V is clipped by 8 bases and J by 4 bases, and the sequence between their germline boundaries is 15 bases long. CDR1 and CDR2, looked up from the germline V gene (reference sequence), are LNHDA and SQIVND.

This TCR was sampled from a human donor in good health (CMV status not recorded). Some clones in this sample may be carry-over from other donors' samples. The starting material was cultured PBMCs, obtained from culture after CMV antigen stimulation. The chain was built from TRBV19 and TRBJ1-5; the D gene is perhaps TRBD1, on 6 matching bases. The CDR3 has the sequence CASVGGPWNQPQHF. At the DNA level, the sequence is TGTGCCAGTGTTGGGGGGCCGTGGAATCAGCCCCAGCATTTT. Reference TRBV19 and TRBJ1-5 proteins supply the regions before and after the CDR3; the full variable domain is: DGGITQSPKYLFRKEGQNVTLSCEQNLNHDAMYWYRQDPGQGLRLIYYSQIVNDFQKGDIAEGYSVSREKKESFPLTVTSAQKNPTAFYLCASVGGPWNQPQHFGDGTRLSIL.